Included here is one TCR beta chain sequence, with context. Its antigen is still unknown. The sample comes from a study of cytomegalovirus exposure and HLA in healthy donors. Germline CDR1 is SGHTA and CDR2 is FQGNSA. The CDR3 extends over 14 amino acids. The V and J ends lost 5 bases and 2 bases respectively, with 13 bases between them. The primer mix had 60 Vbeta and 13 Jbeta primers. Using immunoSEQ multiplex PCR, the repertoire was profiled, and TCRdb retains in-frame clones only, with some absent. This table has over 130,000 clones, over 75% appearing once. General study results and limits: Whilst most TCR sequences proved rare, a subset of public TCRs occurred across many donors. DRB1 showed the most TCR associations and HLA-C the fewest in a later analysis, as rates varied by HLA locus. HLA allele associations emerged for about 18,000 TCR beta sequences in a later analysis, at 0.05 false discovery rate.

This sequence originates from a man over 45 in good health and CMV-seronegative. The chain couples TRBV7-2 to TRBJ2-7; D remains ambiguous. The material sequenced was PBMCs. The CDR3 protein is CASSPSRLAYEQYF. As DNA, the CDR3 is TGTGCCAGCAGCCCAAGCCGACTCGCCTACGAGCAGTACTTC.